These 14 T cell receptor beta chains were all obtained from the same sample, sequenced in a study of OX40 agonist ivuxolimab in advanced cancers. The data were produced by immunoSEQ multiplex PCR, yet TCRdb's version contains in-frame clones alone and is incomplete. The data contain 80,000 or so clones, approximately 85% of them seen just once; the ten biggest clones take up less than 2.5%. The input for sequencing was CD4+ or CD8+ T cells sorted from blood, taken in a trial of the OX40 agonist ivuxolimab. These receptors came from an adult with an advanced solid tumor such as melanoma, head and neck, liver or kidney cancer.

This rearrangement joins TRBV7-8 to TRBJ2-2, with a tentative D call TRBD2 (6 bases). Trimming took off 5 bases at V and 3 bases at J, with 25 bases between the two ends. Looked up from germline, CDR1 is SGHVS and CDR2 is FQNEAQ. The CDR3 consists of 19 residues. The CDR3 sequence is CASSPRITRLDVDTGELFF. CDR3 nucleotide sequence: TGTGCCAGCAGCCCCCGCATCACTAGACTAGACGTCGACACCGGGGAGCTGTTTTTT. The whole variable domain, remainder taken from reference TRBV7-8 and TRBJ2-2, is GAGVSQSPRYKVAKRGQDVALRCDPISGHVSLFWYQQALGQGPEFLTYFQNEAQLDKSGLPSDRFFAERPEGSVSTLKIQRTQQEDSAVYLCASSPRITRLDVDTGELFFGEGSRLTVL.

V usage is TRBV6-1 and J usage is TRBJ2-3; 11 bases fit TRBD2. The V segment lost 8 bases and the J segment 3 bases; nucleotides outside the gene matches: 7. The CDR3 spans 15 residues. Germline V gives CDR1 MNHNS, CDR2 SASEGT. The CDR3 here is CASFIAGGTTDTQYF. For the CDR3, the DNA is TGTGCCAGCTTTATAGCGGGGGGGACAACAGATACGCAGTATTTT.

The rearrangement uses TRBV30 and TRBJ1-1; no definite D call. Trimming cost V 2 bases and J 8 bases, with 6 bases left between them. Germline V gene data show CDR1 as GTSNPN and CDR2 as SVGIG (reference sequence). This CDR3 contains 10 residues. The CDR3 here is CAWSPAEAFF. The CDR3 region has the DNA TGTGCCTGGAGTCCGGCGGAAGCTTTCTTT. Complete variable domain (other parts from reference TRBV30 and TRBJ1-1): SQTIHQWPATLVQPVGSPLSLECTVEGTSNPNLYWYRQAAGRGLQLLFYSVGIGQISSEVPQNLSASRPQDRQFILSSKKLLLSDSGFYLCAWSPAEAFFGQGTRLTVV.

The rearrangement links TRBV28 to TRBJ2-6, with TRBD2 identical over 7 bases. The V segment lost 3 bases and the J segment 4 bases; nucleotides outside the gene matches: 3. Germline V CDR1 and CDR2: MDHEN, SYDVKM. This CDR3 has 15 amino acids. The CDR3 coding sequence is TGTGCCAGCAGTTTCGGGGGGAGAGGGGCCAACGTCCTGACTTTC. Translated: CASSFGGRGANVLTF.

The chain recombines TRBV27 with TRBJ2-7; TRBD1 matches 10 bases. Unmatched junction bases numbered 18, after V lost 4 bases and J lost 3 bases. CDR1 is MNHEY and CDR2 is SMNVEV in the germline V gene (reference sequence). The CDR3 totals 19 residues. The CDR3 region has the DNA TGTGCCAGCAGTTCCTCGCTACTCAGACAGGGGGCATCGCTCTACGAGCAGTACTTC. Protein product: CASSSSLLRQGASLYEQYF.

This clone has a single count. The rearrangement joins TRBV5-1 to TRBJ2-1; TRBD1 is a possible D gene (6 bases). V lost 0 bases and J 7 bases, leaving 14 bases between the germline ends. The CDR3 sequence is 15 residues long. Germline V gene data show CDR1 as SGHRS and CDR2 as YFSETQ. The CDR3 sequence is CASSLVLQGGNEQFF. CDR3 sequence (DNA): TGCGCCAGCAGCTTGGTGCTACAAGGGGGTAATGAGCAGTTCTTC.

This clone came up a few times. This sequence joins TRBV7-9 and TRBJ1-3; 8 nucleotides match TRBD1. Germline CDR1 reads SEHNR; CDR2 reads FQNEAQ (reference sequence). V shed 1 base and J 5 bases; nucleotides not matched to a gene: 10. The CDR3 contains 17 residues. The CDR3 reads CASSLGGTGRGRNTIYF. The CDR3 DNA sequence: TGTGCCAGCAGCTTAGGGGGGACAGGCCGAGGGAGAAACACCATATATTTT.

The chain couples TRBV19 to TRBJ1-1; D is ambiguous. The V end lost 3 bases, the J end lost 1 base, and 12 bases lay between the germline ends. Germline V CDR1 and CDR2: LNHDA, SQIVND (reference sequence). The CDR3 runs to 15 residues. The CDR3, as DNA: TGTGCCAGTAGTATTAGGGAAACAGAGAACACTGAAGCTTTCTTT. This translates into CASSIRETENTEAFF.

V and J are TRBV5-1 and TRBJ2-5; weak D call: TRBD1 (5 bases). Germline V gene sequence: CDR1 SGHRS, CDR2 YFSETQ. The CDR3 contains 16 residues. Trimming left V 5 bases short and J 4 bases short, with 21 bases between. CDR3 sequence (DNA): TGCGCCAGCAGGCCCGTTTCGGGTTCAGGGCGAGAGACCCAGTACTTC. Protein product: CASRPVSGSGRETQYF.

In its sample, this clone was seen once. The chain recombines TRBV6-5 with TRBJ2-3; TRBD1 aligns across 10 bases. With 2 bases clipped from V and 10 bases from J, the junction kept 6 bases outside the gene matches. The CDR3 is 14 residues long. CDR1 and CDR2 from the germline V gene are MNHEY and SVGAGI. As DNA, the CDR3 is TGTGCCAGCAGTTACGTGGACAGGGGGAATCCGCAGTATTTT. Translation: CASSYVDRGNPQYF.

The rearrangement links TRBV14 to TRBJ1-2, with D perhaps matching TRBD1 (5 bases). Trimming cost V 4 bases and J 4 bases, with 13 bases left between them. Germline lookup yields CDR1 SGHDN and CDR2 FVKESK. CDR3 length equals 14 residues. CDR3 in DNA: TGTGCCAGCAGCCTCAGTGGGGGTGGCTATGGCTACACCTTC. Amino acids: CASSLSGGGYGYTF.

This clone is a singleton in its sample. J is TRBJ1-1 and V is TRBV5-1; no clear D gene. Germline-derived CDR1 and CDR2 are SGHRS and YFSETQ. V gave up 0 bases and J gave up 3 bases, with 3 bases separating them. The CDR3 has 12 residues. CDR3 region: CASSLADTEAFF. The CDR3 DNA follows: TGCGCCAGCAGCTTGGCGGACACTGAAGCTTTCTTT.

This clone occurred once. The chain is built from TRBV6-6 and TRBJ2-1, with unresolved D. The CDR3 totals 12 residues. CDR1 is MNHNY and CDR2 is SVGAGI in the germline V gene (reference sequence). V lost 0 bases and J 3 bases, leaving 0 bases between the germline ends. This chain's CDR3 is CASSYSYNEQFF. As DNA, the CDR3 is TGTGCCAGCAGTTACTCCTACAATGAGCAGTTCTTC.

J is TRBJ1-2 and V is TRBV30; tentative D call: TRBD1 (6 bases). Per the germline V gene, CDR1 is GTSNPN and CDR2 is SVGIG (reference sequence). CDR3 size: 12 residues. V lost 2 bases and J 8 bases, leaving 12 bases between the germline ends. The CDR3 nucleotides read TGTGCCTGGAGTAACAGGGCAGGGGGCTACACCTTC. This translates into CAWSNRAGGYTF.